This entry concerns a single T cell receptor beta chain. Antigen unknown. These data belong to a study of regulatory T cells in long-lasting Graves disease. Study-wide background: The definition of persistent Graves' disease was over 5 years of antithyroid drugs with positive TSH receptor antibodies.

As to time point: persistent/refractory GD, antithyroid drugs over 5 years with positive TRAb. RNA from PBMCs was the source of the TCR library. Tubes containing EDTA received 8.5 to 9 milliliters of drawn peripheral blood. V lost 7 bases to trimming and J lost 4 bases, with 7 bases between them. The CDR3 spans 11 residues. Per germline, CDR1 ENHRY and CDR2 SYGVKD. According to the study, TCR beta libraries were built with iRepertoire HTBI primers and CDR3-region Arm-PCR. TCRdb re-analysed the multiplex PCR reads in MiXCR, keeping a single row per CDR3 protein. The sample consists of under 450,000 distinct CDR3 sequences, around a quarter of them appearing once. Broader study findings: Persistent disease preferred TRBV28, TRBJ1-2 and TRBJ2-5.

V and J are TRBV10-3 and TRBJ1-1, with a tentative D call TRBD1 (5 bases). The sample consisted of peripheral blood mononuclear cells (PBMCs), taken when the disease was refractory, from a patient treated with antithyroid drugs. The sequence was obtained from a female donor with Graves disease. The CDR3 region is CAIKDSTEAFF. The CDR3 DNA follows: TGTGCCATCAAAGACAGCACTGAAGCTTTCTTT.